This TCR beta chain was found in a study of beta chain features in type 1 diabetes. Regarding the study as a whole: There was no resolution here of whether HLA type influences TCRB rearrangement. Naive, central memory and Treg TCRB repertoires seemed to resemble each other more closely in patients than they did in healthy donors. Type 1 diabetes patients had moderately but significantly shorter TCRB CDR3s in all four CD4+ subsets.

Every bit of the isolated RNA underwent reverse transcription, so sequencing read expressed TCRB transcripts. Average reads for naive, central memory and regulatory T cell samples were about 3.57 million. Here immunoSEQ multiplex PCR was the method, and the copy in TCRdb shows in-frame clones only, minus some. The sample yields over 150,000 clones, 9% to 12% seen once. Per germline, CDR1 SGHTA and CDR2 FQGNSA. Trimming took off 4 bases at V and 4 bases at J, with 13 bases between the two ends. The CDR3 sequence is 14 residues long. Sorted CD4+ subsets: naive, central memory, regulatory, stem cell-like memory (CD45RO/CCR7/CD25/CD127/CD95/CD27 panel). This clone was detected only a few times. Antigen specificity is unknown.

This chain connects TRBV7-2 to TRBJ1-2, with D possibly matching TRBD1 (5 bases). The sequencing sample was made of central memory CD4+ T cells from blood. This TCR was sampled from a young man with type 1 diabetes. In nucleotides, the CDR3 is TGTGCCAGCAGCTCACAGGTCTCGGGCTATGGCTACACCTTC. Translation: CASSSQVSGYGYTF.